This T cell receptor (beta chain) appears in the sequencing data of a study of CD8 T cells in ankylosing spondylitis. The table lists this clonotype with a few counts. The antigen is undetermined. The CDR3 covers 16 residues. With 3 bases removed from V and 5 bases from J, the gap between germline ends came to 19 bases. TCRdb re-analysed the 5' RACE reads in MiXCR, keeping a single row per CDR3 protein. The table shows roughly 700,000 distinct CDR3 sequences, with under 20% occurring only once. Study findings and constraints: A motif of 7 to 9 highly homologous TCR beta variants was seen as apparently characteristic of ankylosing spondylitis blood.

The chain uses TRBV12-3 or TRBV12-4 and TRBJ2-5, with D maybe TRBD1 (6 bases). Material for sequencing was blood, either unsorted or a sorted T cell fraction (not recorded which). This receptor was identified in a male donor with ankylosing spondylitis. CDR3 nucleotide sequence: TGTGCCAGCAGTTTCAGCAGGGGCTCTGTCCGGGAGACCCAGTACTTC. Protein product: CASSFSRGSVRETQYF.